A single sample gave rise to the 21 T cell receptor beta chains below, sequenced in a study of T cell responses to AZD1222 COVID-19 vaccine (dated by TCRdb to about 2021). The library was made by the immunoSEQ multiplex PCR assay. TCRdb carries this immuneACCESS record with in-frame sequences only. Its versions omit some clonotypes, under half of them owing to an unresolved V gene in the studies checked, with the rest unexplained. Present in this sample are about 120,000 clones, about 86% of which were seen just once. Around 3% of the sample lies in the top ten. The sample's time point, from its label and the paper: about 28 days (+/-7) after the second vaccine dose. Specimen: peripheral blood, collected 28 days after the second AZD1222 dose. These TCRs come from an adult who received the AZD1222 COVID-19 vaccine.

The chain has TRBV14 and TRBJ1-2; D unclear. The CDR3 runs to 13 residues. Germline V CDR1 and CDR2: SGHDN, FVKESK. The ends were cut back, 4 bases at V and 6 bases at J, with 12 bases in the middle. The CDR3 protein is CASSLYQTNGYTF. The CDR3 DNA follows: TGTGCCAGCAGCCTATACCAGACTAATGGCTACACCTTC.

The gene calls are TRBV5-1 and TRBJ2-1, with D possibly being TRBD1 (6 bases). The CDR3 is 13 amino acids. Trimming cost V 4 bases and J 2 bases, with 7 bases left between them. From germline, CDR1 is SGHRS and CDR2 YFSETQ. The CDR3 DNA reads TGCGCCAGCAGCGGGGGCGCCTACAATGAGCAGTTCTTC. It translates to CASSGGAYNEQFF.

The rearrangement links TRBV19 to TRBJ1-2; no clear D. The V end was cut by 5 bases, the J end by 6 bases, with 16 bases between. The CDR3 totals 14 residues. Germline assignment: CDR1 LNHDA and CDR2 SQIVND (reference sequence). CDR3: CASSPTGVTNGYTF. CDR3 in DNA: TGTGCCAGTAGTCCCACCGGCGTCACAAATGGCTACACCTTC.

This sequence joins TRBV24-1 and TRBJ2-3; D gene uncertain. Germline assignment: CDR1 KGHDR and CDR2 SFDVKD. The germline V and J ends were trimmed by 3 bases and 2 bases, with 8 bases remaining between them. The CDR3 spans 14 residues. CDR3 protein: CATSDNGVTDTQYF. CDR3 bases: TGTGCCACCAGTGATAATGGTGTCACAGATACGCAGTATTTT.

CDR3 DNA sequence: TGTGCCAGCTCACCAGGGGGAACTAATGAAAAACTGTTTTTT. Protein sequence: CASSPGGTNEKLFF. The chain is built from TRBV18 and TRBJ1-4; D is perhaps TRBD1 (5 bases). The V end was cut by 2 bases, the J end by 1 base, with 5 bases between. This CDR3 has 14 residues. Germline V lookup: CDR1 KGHSH, CDR2 LQKENI.

The chain links TRBV6-1 to TRBJ1-5; D possibly corresponds to TRBD1 (5 bases). CDR1 and CDR2 from the germline V gene are MNHNS and SASEGT. The CDR3 extends over 14 amino acids. The germline V and J ends were trimmed by 1 base and 7 bases, with 11 bases remaining between them. CDR3 amino acids: CASSEGRRDQPQHF. The CDR3 DNA sequence: TGTGCCAGCAGTGAAGGAAGGAGGGACCAGCCCCAGCATTTT.

CDR3 DNA sequence: TGTGCCACCAGTCCACTAGCGGGGGCCGCGAGTGAGCAGTTCTTC. Protein: CATSPLAGAASEQFF. The chain uses TRBV15 and TRBJ2-1, with 11 nucleotides matching TRBD2. Germline V gene sequence: CDR1 LNHNV, CDR2 YYDKDF (reference sequence). The CDR3 has 15 amino acids. Germline trimming cut 6 bases from V and 9 bases from J; bases unmatched to any gene: 10. Together with reference TRBV15 and TRBJ2-1, the CDR3 gives the full variable domain: DAMVIQNPRYQVTQFGKPVTLSCSQTLNHNVMYWYQQKSSQAPKLLFHYYDKDFNNEADTPDNFQSRRPNTSFCFLDIRSPGLGDTAMYLCATSPLAGAASEQFFGPGTRLTVL.

The rearrangement links TRBV28 to TRBJ2-7; D is possibly TRBD1 or TRBD2 (5 bases each). CDR1 is MDHEN and CDR2 is SYDVKM in the germline V gene. CDR3 length: 11 residues. V lost 6 bases and J lost 8, with 11 bases in between. For the CDR3, the DNA is TGTGCCAGCAGAAGGGACCACCAGCAGTACTTC. It encodes CASRRDHQQYF.

The genes are TRBV28 and TRBJ1-1; D not certain. The V gene's germline CDR1 is MDHEN and CDR2 SYDVKM. V lost 6 bases, J lost 1 base, and 15 bases lay in between. This CDR3 has 15 amino acids. CDR3 sequence: CASRGIWVPNTEAFF. CDR3 DNA sequence: TGTGCCAGCAGGGGTATTTGGGTGCCGAACACTGAAGCTTTCTTT. Filled out from reference TRBV28 and TRBJ1-1, the complete variable domain reads DVKVTQSSRYLVKRTGEKVFLECVQDMDHENMFWYRQDPGLGLRLIYFSYDVKMKEKGDIPEGYSVSREKKERFSLILESASTNQTSMYLCASRGIWVPNTEAFFGQGTRLTVV.

The chain has TRBV5-6 and TRBJ1-1; D not resolved. Trimming removed 4 bases at V and 0 bases at J, with 10 bases between. The CDR3 is 14 residues long. Germline V gene sequence: CDR1 SGHDT, CDR2 YYEEEE. This CDR3 is CASSGGALNTEAFF. The CDR3 DNA is TGTGCCAGCAGCGGCGGAGCCTTGAACACTGAAGCTTTCTTT.

V and J are TRBV6-5 and TRBJ1-1, with a tentative D call TRBD1 (5 bases). V was shortened by 2 bases and J by 7 bases, with 14 bases between the two germline ends. This CDR3 is built from 14 residues. The germline V gene has CDR1 MNHEY and CDR2 SVGAGI. The CDR3 region is CASSYGHSDHEAFF. CDR3 coding DNA: TGTGCCAGCAGTTACGGACACTCCGACCATGAAGCTTTCTTT.

The chain joins TRBV10-3 to TRBJ1-2, with a possible D match to TRBD1 (5 bases). The CDR3 spans 13 residues. Trimming took off 8 bases at V and 0 bases at J, with 10 bases between the two ends. From germline, CDR1 is ENHRY and CDR2 SYGVKD. The CDR3 loop is CAISGTANYGYTF. The CDR3, as DNA: TGTGCCATCTCGGGGACTGCTAACTATGGCTACACCTTC.

The J gene is TRBJ1-1, the V gene TRBV12-5; D might be TRBD1 (5 bases). Germline-derived CDR1 and CDR2 are LGHNT and FRNRAP. The CDR3 extends over 13 amino acids. Trimming pared 1 base from V and 11 bases from J, leaving 14 bases between. The CDR3 DNA sequence: TGTGCTAGTGGTTTGGACTGGTCAGGGACGGCTTTCTTT. It specifies CASGLDWSGTAFF.

In nucleotides, the CDR3 is TGCGCCAGTTCCCACAGGGGGAGCTCCTATAATTCACCCCTCCACTTT. This encodes CASSHRGSSYNSPLHF. V gene TRBV5-1 combines with J gene TRBJ1-6; 8 bases match TRBD1. This CDR3 has 16 amino acids. The junction had 7 bases not matched to a gene; V was cut back by 8 bases and J by 0 bases. Germline V gives CDR1 SGHRS, CDR2 YFSETQ.

J is TRBJ2-3 and V is TRBV7-2; D call uncertain. V was cut by 2 bases and J by 4 bases, with 4 bases left in between. The CDR3 has 12 residues. Germline V gene data show CDR1 as SGHTA and CDR2 as FQGNSA. The CDR3 DNA reads TGTGCCAGCAGCTTACCTTCAGATACGCAGTATTTT. It encodes CASSLPSDTQYF.

J is TRBJ1-4 and V is TRBV5-1; the match to TRBD1 covers 10 bases. V trimming: 4 bases; J trimming: 7 bases; junction bases outside the gene matches: 10. CDR3 length equals 16 residues. Germline CDR1 is SGHRS and CDR2 is YFSETQ. The CDR3 region has the DNA TGCGCCAGCAGCCCGGGACAGGGGAGGGGTAGTGAAAAACTGTTTTTT. This encodes CASSPGQGRGSEKLFF.

The chain has TRBV4-1 and TRBJ2-1, with D hard to call. CDR1 is MGHRA and CDR2 is YSYEKL in the germline V gene. Trimming stripped 4 bases from V and 5 bases from J, with 18 bases between. The CDR3 runs 16 residues. CDR3: CASSLVLEGLNNEQFF. The CDR3 region has the DNA TGCGCCAGCAGCCTCGTGCTGGAAGGGCTTAACAATGAGCAGTTCTTC.

This rearrangement joins TRBV2 to TRBJ2-5; D gene uncertain. Trimming removed 8 bases at V and 2 bases at J, with 12 bases between. Germline lookup yields CDR1 SNHLY and CDR2 FYNNEI. This CDR3 has 13 residues. The CDR3, as DNA: TGTGCCAGCTCCCGTGCCCCTCAAGAGACCCAGTACTTC. Its translation: CASSRAPQETQYF.

This clone came up once. The chain carries TRBV6-5 and TRBJ1-3; D unclear. CDR3 length: 15 amino acids. The germline V gene encodes CDR1 MNHEY and CDR2 SVGAGI. V dropped 3 bases and J dropped 4 bases, with 13 bases sitting between them. This CDR3 is CASSYSQPEGNTIYF. In DNA, the CDR3 is TGTGCCAGCAGTTATAGTCAGCCCGAGGGAAACACCATATATTTT.

The gene calls are TRBV6-5 and TRBJ2-7; D is unresolved. Germline-derived CDR1 and CDR2 are MNHEY and SVGAGI. The CDR3 is 14 amino acids. V dropped 1 base and J dropped 3 bases, with 10 bases sitting between them. This CDR3 is CASSYFDRNYEQYF. The CDR3 DNA sequence: TGTGCCAGCAGTTACTTTGACCGAAACTACGAGCAGTACTTC.

The J gene is TRBJ1-2, the V gene TRBV2, with D unclear. Trimming pared 4 bases from V and 8 bases from J, leaving 14 bases between. The CDR3 runs to 13 residues. Per germline, CDR1 SNHLY and CDR2 FYNNEI. CDR3 nucleotide sequence: TGTGCCAGCAGTGGTATAGGCACGGGAGGCTACACCTTC. Protein: CASSGIGTGGYTF.